The 3 T cell receptor beta chains listed next were all sequenced from one sample in a study of T cells in tuberculosis. Libraries were prepared by immunoSEQ multiplex PCR; TCRdb keeps only in-frame clonotypes and omits some of them. The table lists 35,000 to 50,000 clones, roughly 94% of them singletons. The sequencing input was PBMCs. The receptors were sampled from a donor between 10 and 29 years old with latent tuberculosis or without tuberculosis infection. Some clones in this sample may be carry-over from other donors' samples.

The chain carries TRBV19 and TRBJ1-1, with 9 bases fitting TRBD1. The germline CDR1 and CDR2 sequences are LNHDA and SQIVND (reference sequence). V lost 6 bases to trimming and J lost 4 bases; unmatched junction nucleotides: 6. The CDR3 extends over 14 amino acids. DNA for the CDR3: TGTGCCAGTAGGGAGACAGGGGGTTCCACTGAAGCTTTCTTT. Its translation is CASRETGGSTEAFF.

The CDR3 coding sequence is TGTGCCAGCTCACCTTCCGGGACACCCGCCAACGGCGAGCAGTACTTC. Protein: CASSPSGTPANGEQYF. The chain links TRBV18 to TRBJ2-7, with a possible D match to TRBD1 (6 bases). Trimming cost V 3 bases and J 6 bases, with 21 bases left between them. There are 16 residues in the CDR3. In germline, CDR1 is KGHSH, CDR2 LQKENI. Full variable domain (outside the CDR3, taken from reference TRBV18 and TRBJ2-7): NAGVMQNPRHLVRRRGQEARLRCSPMKGHSHVYWYRQLPEEGLKFMVYLQKENIIDESGMPKERFSAEFPKEGPSILRIQQVVRGDSAAYFCASSPSGTPANGEQYFGPGTRLTVT.

The genes are TRBV27 and TRBJ1-2; D not certain. This CDR3 contains 14 residues. V lost 6 bases and J lost 1, with 12 bases in between. The germline V gene encodes CDR1 MNHEY and CDR2 SMNVEV (reference sequence). In nucleotides, the CDR3 is TGTGCCAGCAGCCCCTTTACGGGTAACTATGGCTACACCTTC. Protein sequence: CASSPFTGNYGYTF.